This TCR beta chain stems from a study of CD8+CD57+ T cells in acquired aplastic anemia. Study-level results: Common to patients and controls were about 31 CD8+ CDR3 sequences. Patients and healthy controls showed no significant CD8+ Simpson's diversity difference.

In regard to this clonotype: Its specificity is unknown.

Patients selected for sequencing had displayed CD8+CD57+ cell expansion by flow cytometry. Profiles of TCR beta VDJ and CDR3 were generated from a genomic DNA template. TCRdb reprocessed the reads with MiXCR, giving one entry per CDR3 protein. This repertoire shows 450,000 to 600,000 distinct CDR3 sequences, around 30% found once; its top ten account for less than 0.85%. V was clipped by 5 bases and J by 2 bases, with 7 bases between them. In germline, CDR1 is SNHLY, CDR2 FYNNEI. The CDR3 consists of 14 residues. The sequenced material came from sorted CD4+, CD8+, or CD8+CD57+ T cells (not recorded which) from PBMCs. This TCR was recovered from a human donor with aplastic anemia. V usage is TRBV2 and J usage is TRBJ1-6; D remains ambiguous. CDR3 sequence reads: CASSSLAYNSPLHF. The CDR3 DNA reads TGTGCCAGCAGTTCCCTCGCCTATAATTCACCCCTCCACTTT.